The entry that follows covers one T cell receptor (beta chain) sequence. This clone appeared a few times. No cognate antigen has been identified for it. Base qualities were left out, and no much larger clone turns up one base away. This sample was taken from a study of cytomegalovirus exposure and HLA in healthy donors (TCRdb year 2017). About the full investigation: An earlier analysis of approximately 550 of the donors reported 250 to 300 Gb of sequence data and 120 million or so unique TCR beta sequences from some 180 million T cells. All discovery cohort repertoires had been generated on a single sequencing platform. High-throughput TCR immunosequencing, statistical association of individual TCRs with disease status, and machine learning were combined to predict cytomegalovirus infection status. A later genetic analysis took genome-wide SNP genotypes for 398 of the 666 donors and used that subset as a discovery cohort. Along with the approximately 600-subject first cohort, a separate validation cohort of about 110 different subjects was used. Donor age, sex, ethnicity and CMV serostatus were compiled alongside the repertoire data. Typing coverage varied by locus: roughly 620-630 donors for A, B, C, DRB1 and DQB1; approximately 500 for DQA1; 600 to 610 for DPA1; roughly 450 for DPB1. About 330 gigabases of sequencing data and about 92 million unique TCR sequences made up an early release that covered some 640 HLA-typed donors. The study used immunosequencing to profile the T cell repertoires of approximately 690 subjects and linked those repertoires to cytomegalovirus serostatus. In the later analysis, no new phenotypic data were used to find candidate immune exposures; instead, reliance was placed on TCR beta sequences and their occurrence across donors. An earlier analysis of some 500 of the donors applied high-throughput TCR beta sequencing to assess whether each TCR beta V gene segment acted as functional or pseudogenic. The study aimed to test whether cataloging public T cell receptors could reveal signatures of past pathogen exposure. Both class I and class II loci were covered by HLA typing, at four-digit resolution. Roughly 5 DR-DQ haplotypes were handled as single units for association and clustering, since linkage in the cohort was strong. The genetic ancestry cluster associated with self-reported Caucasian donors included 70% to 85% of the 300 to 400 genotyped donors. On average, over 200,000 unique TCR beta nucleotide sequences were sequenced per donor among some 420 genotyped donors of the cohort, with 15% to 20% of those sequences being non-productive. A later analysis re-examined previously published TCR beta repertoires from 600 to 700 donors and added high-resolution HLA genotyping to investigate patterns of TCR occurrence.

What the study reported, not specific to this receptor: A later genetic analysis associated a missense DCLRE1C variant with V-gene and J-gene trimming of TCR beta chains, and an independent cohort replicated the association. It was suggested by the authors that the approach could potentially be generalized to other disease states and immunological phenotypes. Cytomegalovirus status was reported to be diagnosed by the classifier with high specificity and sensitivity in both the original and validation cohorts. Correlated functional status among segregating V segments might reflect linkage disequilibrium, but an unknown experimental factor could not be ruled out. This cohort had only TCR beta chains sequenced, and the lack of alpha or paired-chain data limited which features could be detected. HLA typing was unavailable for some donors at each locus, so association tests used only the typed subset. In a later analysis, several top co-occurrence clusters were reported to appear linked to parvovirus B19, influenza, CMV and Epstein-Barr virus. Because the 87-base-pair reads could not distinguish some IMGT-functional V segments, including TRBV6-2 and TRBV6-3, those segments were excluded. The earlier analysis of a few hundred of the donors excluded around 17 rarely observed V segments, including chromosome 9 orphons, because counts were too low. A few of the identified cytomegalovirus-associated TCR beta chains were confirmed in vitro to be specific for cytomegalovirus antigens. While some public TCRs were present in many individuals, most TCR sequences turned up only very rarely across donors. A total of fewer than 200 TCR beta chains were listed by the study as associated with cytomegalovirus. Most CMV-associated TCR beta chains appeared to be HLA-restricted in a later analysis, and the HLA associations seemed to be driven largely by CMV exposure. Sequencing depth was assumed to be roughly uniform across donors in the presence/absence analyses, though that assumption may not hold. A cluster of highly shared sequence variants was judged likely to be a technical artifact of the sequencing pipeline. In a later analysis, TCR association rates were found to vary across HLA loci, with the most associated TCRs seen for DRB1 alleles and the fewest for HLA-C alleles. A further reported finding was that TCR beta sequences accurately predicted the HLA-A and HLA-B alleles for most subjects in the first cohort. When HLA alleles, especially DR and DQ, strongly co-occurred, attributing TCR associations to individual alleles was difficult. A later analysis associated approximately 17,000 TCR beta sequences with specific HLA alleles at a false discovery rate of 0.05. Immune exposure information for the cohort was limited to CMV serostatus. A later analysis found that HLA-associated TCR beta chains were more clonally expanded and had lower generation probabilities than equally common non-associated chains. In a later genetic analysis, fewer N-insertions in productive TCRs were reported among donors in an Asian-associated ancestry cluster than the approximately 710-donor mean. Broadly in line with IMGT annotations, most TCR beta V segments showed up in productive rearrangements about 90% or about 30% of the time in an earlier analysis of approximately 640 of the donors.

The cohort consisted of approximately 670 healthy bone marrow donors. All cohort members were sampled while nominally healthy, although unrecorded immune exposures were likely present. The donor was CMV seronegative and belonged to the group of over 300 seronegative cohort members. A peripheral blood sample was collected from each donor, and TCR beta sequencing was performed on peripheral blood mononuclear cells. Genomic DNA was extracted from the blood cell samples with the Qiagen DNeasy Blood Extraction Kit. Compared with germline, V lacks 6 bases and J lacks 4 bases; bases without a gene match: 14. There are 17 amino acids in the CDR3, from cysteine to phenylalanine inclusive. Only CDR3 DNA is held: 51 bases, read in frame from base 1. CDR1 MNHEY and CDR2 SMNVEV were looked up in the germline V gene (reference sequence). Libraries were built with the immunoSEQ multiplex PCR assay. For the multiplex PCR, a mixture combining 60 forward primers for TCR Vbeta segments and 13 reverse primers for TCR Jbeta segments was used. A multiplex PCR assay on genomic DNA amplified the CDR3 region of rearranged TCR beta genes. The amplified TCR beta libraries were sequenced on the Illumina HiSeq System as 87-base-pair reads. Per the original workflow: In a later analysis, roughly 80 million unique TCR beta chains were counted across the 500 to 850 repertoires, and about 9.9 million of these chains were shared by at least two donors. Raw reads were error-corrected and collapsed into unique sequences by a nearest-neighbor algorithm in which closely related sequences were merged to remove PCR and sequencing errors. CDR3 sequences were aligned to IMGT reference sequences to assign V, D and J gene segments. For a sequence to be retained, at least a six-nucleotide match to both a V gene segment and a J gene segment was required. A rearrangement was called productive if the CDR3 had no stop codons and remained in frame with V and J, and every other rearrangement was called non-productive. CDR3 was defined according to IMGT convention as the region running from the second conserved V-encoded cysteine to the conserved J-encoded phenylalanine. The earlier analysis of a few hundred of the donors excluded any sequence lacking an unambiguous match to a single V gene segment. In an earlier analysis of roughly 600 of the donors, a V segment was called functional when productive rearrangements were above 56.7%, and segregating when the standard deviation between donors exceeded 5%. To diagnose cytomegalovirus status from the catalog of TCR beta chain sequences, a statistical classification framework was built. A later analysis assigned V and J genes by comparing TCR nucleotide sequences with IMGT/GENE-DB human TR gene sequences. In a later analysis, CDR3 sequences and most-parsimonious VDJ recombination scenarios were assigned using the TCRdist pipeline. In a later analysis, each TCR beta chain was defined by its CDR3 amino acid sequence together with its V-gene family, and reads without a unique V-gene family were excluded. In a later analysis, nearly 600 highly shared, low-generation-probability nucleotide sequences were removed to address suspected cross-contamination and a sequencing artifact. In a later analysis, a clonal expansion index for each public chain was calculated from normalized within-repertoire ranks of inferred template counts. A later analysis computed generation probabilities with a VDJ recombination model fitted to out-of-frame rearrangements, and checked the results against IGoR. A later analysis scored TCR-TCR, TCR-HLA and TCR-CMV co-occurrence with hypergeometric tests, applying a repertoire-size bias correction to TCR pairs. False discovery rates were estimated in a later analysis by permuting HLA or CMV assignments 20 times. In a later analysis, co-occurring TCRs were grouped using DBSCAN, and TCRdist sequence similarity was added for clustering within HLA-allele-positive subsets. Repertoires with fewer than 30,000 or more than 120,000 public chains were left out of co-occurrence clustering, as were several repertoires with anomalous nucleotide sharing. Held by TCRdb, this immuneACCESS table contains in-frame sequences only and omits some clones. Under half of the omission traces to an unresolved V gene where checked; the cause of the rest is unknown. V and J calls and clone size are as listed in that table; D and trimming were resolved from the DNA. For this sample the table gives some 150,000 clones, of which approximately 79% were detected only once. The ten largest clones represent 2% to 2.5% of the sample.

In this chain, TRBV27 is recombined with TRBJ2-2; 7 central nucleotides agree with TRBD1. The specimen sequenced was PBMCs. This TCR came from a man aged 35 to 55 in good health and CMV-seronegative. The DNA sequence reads TGTGCCAGCAGGCGACCCCACAGGGGCTTAGGCACCGGGGAGCTGTTTTTT. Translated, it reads CASRRPHRGLGTGELFF.